The sequence of this T cell receptor (beta chain) was determined in a study of blood T cell repertoires in COVID-19. Study at large: PBMCs, B-cell-depleted T cells, or T cells provided the cDNA or gDNA that made up the material.

How the authors handled the data: Cell counts per sample came from amplifying reference gene primers. Measured with immunoSEQ multiplex PCR; TCRdb has only the in-frame clones, and not every one. That table supplies the V and J calls and clone size; D and trimming were determined from the DNA. The table has roughly 100,000 clones, roughly 80% seen once. The CDR3 loop spans 16 amino acids. CDR1 is LGHNT and CDR2 is FRNRAP in the germline V gene. Trimming left V 0 bases short and J 4 bases short, with 15 bases between. The chain joins TRBV12-5 to TRBJ1-2; perhaps TRBD1 as D (5 bases). Sequenced sample: peripheral blood. The receptor's source is a woman aged 60-75 years with acute or convalescent COVID-19. In DNA form, the CDR3 reads TGTGCTAGTGGTTTGGTACTGGGGGGAAACTCCTATGGCTACACCTTC. As protein: CASGLVLGGNSYGYTF. The complete variable domain, with remaining parts taken from reference TRBV12-5 and TRBJ1-2, reads DARVTQTPRHKVTEMGQEVTMRCQPILGHNTVFWYRQTMMQGLELLAYFRNRAPLDDSGMPKDRFSAEMPDATLATLKIQPSEPRDSAVYFCASGLVLGGNSYGYTFGSGTRLTVV.